This entry lists 3 T cell receptor beta chains sequenced from one sample in a study of OX40 agonist ivuxolimab in advanced cancers. The assay was immunoSEQ multiplex PCR, and TCRdb's table has in-frame clones only and misses some. Among fewer than 20,000 clones, roughly 81% were seen once, and the ten largest hold about two thirds. Sequencing was performed on CD4+ or CD8+ T cells sorted from blood, taken in a trial of the OX40 agonist ivuxolimab. These receptors all stem from an adult with an advanced solid tumor such as melanoma, head and neck, liver or kidney cancer.

The chain has TRBV14 and TRBJ2-1, with D perhaps matching TRBD1 (5 bases). CDR3 length: 17 residues. Trimming pared 4 bases from V and 4 bases from J, leaving 20 bases between. Germline values: CDR1 SGHDN, CDR2 FVKESK. For the CDR3, the DNA is TGTGCCAGCAGCCCAAAGCCGACCGAGACAGCGTACAATGAGCAGTTCTTC. This encodes CASSPKPTETAYNEQFF. The whole variable domain, remainder taken from reference TRBV14 and TRBJ2-1, is EAGVTQFPSHSVIEKGQTVTLRCDPISGHDNLYWYRRVMGKEIKFLLHFVKESKQDESGMPNNRFLAERTGGTYSTLKVQPAELEDSGVYFCASSPKPTETAYNEQFFGPGTRLTVL.

This clone has only one observation. The CDR3 bases are TGTGCCAGCAGCTTGGTGGACGATCCCGGGGAGCTGTTTTTT. Its translation: CASSLVDDPGELFF. The genes are TRBV5-6 and TRBJ2-2; D uncertain. The germline gives CDR1 SGHDT, CDR2 YYEEEE. V was clipped by 0 bases and J by 6 bases, with 9 bases between them. The CDR3 totals 14 residues.

This clone was seen a few times. The chain uses TRBV9 and TRBJ1-4; a weak D match, TRBD1 (5 bases). Trimming removed 5 bases from V and 2 bases from J, with 10 bases in between. Germline CDR1 SGDLS, CDR2 YYNGEE. CDR3 length: 14 residues. CDR3 in amino acids: CASSAGPTNEKLFF. CDR3 nucleotides: TGTGCCAGCAGTGCGGGACCGACTAATGAAAAACTGTTTTTT.